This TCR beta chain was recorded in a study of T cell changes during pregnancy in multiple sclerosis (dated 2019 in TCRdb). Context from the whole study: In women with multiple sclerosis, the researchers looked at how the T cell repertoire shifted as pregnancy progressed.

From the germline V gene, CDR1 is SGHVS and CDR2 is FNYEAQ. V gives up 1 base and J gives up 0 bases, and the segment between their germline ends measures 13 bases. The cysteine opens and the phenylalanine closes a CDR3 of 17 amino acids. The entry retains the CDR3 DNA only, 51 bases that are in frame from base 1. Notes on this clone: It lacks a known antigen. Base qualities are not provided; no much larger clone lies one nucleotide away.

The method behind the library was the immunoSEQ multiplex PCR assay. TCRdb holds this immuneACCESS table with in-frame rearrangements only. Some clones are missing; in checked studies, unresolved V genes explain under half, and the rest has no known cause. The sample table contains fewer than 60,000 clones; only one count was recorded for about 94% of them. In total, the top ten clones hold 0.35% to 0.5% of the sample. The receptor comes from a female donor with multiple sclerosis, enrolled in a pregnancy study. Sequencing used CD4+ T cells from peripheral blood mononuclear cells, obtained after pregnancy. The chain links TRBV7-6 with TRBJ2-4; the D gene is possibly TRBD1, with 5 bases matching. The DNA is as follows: TGTGCCAGCAGCTTAGTATCTGGCAGGGTAGCCAAAAACATTCAGTACTTC. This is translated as CASSLVSGRVAKNIQYF.